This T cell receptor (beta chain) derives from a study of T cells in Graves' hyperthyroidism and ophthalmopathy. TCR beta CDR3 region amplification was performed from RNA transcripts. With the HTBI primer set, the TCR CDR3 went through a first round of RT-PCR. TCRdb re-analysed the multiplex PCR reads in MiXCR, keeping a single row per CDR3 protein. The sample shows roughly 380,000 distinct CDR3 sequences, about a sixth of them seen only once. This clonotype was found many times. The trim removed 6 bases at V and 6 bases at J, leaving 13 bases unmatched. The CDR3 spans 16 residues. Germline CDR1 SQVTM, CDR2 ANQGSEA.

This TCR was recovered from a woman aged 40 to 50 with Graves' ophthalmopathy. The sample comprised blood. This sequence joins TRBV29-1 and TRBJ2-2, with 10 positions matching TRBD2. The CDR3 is CSVRLRSGRVPGELFF. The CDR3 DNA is TGCAGCGTGCGGCTGAGAAGCGGGAGGGTTCCCGGGGAGCTGTTTTTT.